The 21 T cell receptor beta chains in this list originate from one sample, sequenced in a study of Ad26.COV2.S vaccination and SARS-CoV-2 variants. Indicated treatment: around 19 received Ad26.COV2.S at low or high dose, single or two shots; a few received placebo; per-sample allocation not given. All samples were drawn on day 63, counting from the first vaccine or placebo injection. Some clones are missing from TCRdb's copy, which holds only in-frame ones; the method was immunoSEQ multiplex PCR. The table lists hundreds of thousands of clones, about 88% of them singletons. This specimen consisted of peripheral blood, obtained in a trial of Ad26.COV2.S vaccine versus placebo. Source of these receptors: a person aged 18-65 years who received the Ad26.COV2.S COVID-19 vaccine or a placebo.

This chain joins TRBV6-5 and TRBJ1-5, with D uncertain. Germline-derived CDR1 and CDR2 are MNHEY and SVGAGI. Trimming removed 2 bases at V and 9 bases at J, with 8 bases between. This CDR3 comprises 12 residues. The DNA for the CDR3 is TGTGCCAGCAGTTACGGGGAAGGGCCCCAGCATTTT. Translating it yields CASSYGEGPQHF.

V usage is TRBV9 and J usage is TRBJ1-1; D is uncertain. V gave up 0 bases and J gave up 3 bases, with 6 bases separating them. The V gene's germline CDR1 is SGDLS and CDR2 YYNGEE. This CDR3 has 13 residues. In nucleotides, the CDR3 is TGTGCCAGCAGCGTAGCCTGGGACACTGAAGCTTTCTTT. Translated: CASSVAWDTEAFF.

This clone was detected only once. This sequence joins TRBV9 and TRBJ1-2; 8 bases map to TRBD1. The trim removed 0 bases at V and 0 bases at J, leaving 7 bases unmatched. The CDR3 is 17 amino acids. The germline gives CDR1 SGDLS, CDR2 YYNGEE. DNA of the CDR3: TGTGCCAGCAGCGTAGAGCCCGGGGACAGGACTAACTATGGCTACACCTTC. Translation gives CASSVEPGDRTNYGYTF. The full variable domain, its missing parts supplied by reference TRBV9 and TRBJ1-2, is DSGVTQTPKHLITATGQRVTLRCSPRSGDLSVYWYQQSLDQGLQFLIQYYNGEERAKGNILERFSAQQFPDLHSELNLSSLELGDSALYFCASSVEPGDRTNYGYTFGSGTRLTVV.

The V call is TRBV7-6, the J call TRBJ2-7, with no clear D. The CDR3 runs 15 residues. V gave up 1 base and J gave up 2 bases, with 12 bases separating them. Germline CDR1 SGHVS, CDR2 FNYEAQ. The CDR3 loop reads CASSLGSQGPYEQYF. The CDR3 region has the DNA TGTGCCAGCAGCTTAGGGTCCCAAGGACCCTACGAGCAGTACTTC.

The rearrangement joins TRBV7-9 to TRBJ1-1, with 7 bases identical to TRBD1. The CDR3 is made up of 15 amino acids. The germline V gene encodes CDR1 SEHNR and CDR2 FQNEAQ (reference sequence). Trimming removed 7 bases from V and 2 bases from J; junction bases left unmatched: 10. CDR3 bases: TGTGCCAGCACCGTCATGGACAGGCTAAACACTGAAGCTTTCTTT. The encoded protein is CASTVMDRLNTEAFF.

The chain uses TRBV7-8 and TRBJ1-4; D remains ambiguous. This CDR3 contains 14 residues. The germline V gene encodes CDR1 SGHVS and CDR2 FQNEAQ. The ends were cut back, 3 bases at V and 8 bases at J, with 13 bases in the middle. The DNA of the CDR3 is TGTGCCAGCAGCTTTACATATGAGAGGGAAAAACTGTTTTTT. Translating gives CASSFTYEREKLFF.

The V call is TRBV5-5, the J call TRBJ1-4; D uncertain. This CDR3 comprises 15 residues. Per the germline V gene, CDR1 is SGHKS and CDR2 is YYEKEE (reference sequence). The germline V and J ends were trimmed by 0 bases and 4 bases, with 10 bases remaining between them. The CDR3 nucleotides are TGTGCCAGCAGCTTGGGGGGTAGCCGTAATGAAAAACTGTTTTTT. Protein product: CASSLGGSRNEKLFF.

The chain links TRBV6-1 to TRBJ1-2; 8 nucleotides agree with TRBD1. Trimming removed 6 bases from V and 8 bases from J; junction bases left unmatched: 14. This CDR3 comprises 15 residues. Germline assignment: CDR1 MNHNS and CDR2 SASEGT. The CDR3 DNA reads TGTGCCAGCAGCCGACAGGGGCCGAGCTTCTACGGCTACACCTTC. Translating gives CASSRQGPSFYGYTF.

The genes are TRBV12-3 or TRBV12-4 and TRBJ1-5, with D uncertain. V lost 4 bases and J 6 bases, leaving 10 bases between the germline ends. The CDR3 is 13 residues long. This chain's CDR3 is CASSSGFAQPQHF. The CDR3 DNA reads as TGTGCCAGCAGTTCAGGTTTCGCTCAGCCCCAGCATTTT.

The CDR3 protein is CASTIGASFSPGELFF. DNA for the CDR3: TGTGCCAGCACCATAGGGGCGTCCTTCTCGCCCGGGGAGCTGTTTTTT. V is TRBV7-9 and J is TRBJ2-2; weak D call: TRBD1 (5 bases). Germline CDR1 reads SEHNR; CDR2 reads FQNEAQ (reference sequence). With 7 bases removed from V and 6 bases from J, the gap between germline ends came to 21 bases. CDR3 length equals 16 residues. Full variable domain (rest looked up from reference TRBV7-9 and TRBJ2-2): DTGVSQNPRHKITKRGQNVTFRCDPISEHNRLYWYRQTLGQGPEFLTYFQNEAQLEKSRLLSDRFSAERPKGSFSTLEIQRTEQGDSAMYLCASTIGASFSPGELFFGEGSRLTVL.

The rearrangement uses TRBV6-2 or TRBV6-3 and TRBJ2-5, with no clear D. Between the trimmed V and J ends, which lost 2 bases and 0 bases, there was a span of 7 bases. The CDR3 is made up of 14 amino acids. CDR1 MNHEY and CDR2 SVGEGT come from the germline V gene. In DNA, the CDR3 is TGTGCCAGCAGTTACGACTGGGACCAAGAGACCCAGTACTTC. Its protein is CASSYDWDQETQYF.

V usage is TRBV4-1 and J usage is TRBJ2-5, with TRBD1 matching 9 bases. The CDR3 totals 17 residues. Losses at the gene ends were 4 bases for V and 1 base for J; bases not matched to a gene: 10. Germline V gene sequence: CDR1 MGHRA, CDR2 YSYEKL. The DNA of the CDR3 is TGCGCCAGCAGCCCAACCTCGGACAGGGGAATCCAAGAGACCCAGTACTTC. As protein: CASSPTSDRGIQETQYF.

V gene TRBV25-1 combines with J gene TRBJ2-3, with D possibly being TRBD1 (6 bases). The CDR3 sequence is 14 residues long. Germline values: CDR1 MGHDK, CDR2 SYGVNS. Trimming took off 2 bases at V and 5 bases at J, with 11 bases between the two ends. CDR3 protein: CASSEVKGVDTQYF. The CDR3 DNA is TGTGCCAGCAGTGAAGTTAAGGGGGTAGATACGCAGTATTTT.

On this clone itself: The DNA is omitted, as the CDR3 cannot be located on it reliably, and the CDR3 follows TCRdb's listing. The chain combines TRBV27 with TRBJ2-7; TRBD2 is taken as the D call from the table, unchecked against the DNA. CDR1 and CDR2 from the germline V gene are MNHEY and SMNVEV (reference sequence). The CDR3 extends over 15 residues, inclusive of both ends. The CDR3 is CASSSSVAGNEEQYF.

The CDR3 spells CASSPPGSYEQYF. CDR3 DNA: TGCGCCAGCAGCCCCCCGGGATCCTACGAGCAGTACTTC. The rearrangement uses TRBV4-1 and TRBJ2-7; the D gene is possibly TRBD2 (5 bases). V was trimmed by 4 bases and J by 1 base, leaving 8 bases between them. The CDR3 length is 13 residues. In germline, CDR1 is MGHRA, CDR2 YSYEKL.

This clone occurred once. V gene TRBV25-1 combines with J gene TRBJ1-2, with unresolved D. CDR3 length: 14 residues. Germline CDR1 and CDR2: MGHDK and SYGVNS. Trimming took 0 bases from V and 4 from J, leaving 9 bases between them. The CDR3 here is CASSEYSMGYGYTF. For the CDR3, the DNA is TGTGCCAGCAGTGAATATTCGATGGGCTATGGCTACACCTTC.

The chain combines TRBV6-1 with TRBJ1-1; D perhaps matches TRBD1 (6 bases). Germline CDR1 and CDR2: MNHNS and SASEGT. The CDR3 is 13 residues long. Between the trimmed V and J ends, which lost 2 bases and 9 bases, there was a span of 13 bases. The DNA for the CDR3 is TGTGCCAGCAGTGAACAGGGGAGGGCGAAAGCTTTCTTT. Its protein is CASSEQGRAKAFF.

The chain joins TRBV5-1 to TRBJ1-1; D is uncertain. The CDR3 covers 14 residues. Germline V gives CDR1 SGHRS, CDR2 YFSETQ. Between the trimmed V and J ends, which lost 1 base and 3 bases, there was a span of 10 bases. The CDR3 coding sequence is TGCGCCAGCAGCTTGTTTTCAGAGGACACTGAAGCTTTCTTT. Residues: CASSLFSEDTEAFF.

The gene calls are TRBV28 and TRBJ2-7; D gene uncertain. The V gene lost 10 bases and the J gene lost 2 bases, with 9 bases spanning the gap. From germline, CDR1 is MDHEN and CDR2 SYDVKM. This CDR3 comprises 11 residues. The CDR3, as DNA: TGTGCCACCCGTACTGCCTACGAGCAGTACTTC. It encodes CATRTAYEQYF.

V usage is TRBV6-5 and J usage is TRBJ1-1; possibly TRBD1 for D (6 bases). Germline values: CDR1 MNHEY, CDR2 SVGAGI. Trimming took off 8 bases at V and 4 bases at J, with 17 bases between the two ends. The CDR3 sequence is 14 residues long. In nucleotides, the CDR3 is TGTGCCAGCGGGGCGCAGGGGCGCCCCACTGAAGCTTTCTTT. Residues: CASGAQGRPTEAFF.

The J gene is TRBJ1-1, the V gene TRBV6-5; the D gene is possibly TRBD1 (5 bases). CDR3 size: 13 residues. Germline assignment: CDR1 MNHEY and CDR2 SVGAGI. With 7 bases removed from V and 3 bases from J, the gap between germline ends came to 12 bases. The CDR3 region has the DNA TGTGCCAGCACGAGGGGCGCGGACACTGAAGCTTTCTTT. Protein: CASTRGADTEAFF.